A single sample gave rise to the 3 T cell receptor beta chains below, sequenced in a study of control samples from healthy donors and cancer patients. Profiled with immunoSEQ multiplex PCR; TCRdb holds only in-frame clones, not every one. The sample data list 150,000 to 200,000 clones. The sequencing sample was made of blood. The source of these receptors is a woman aged 25 to 39 in good health.

The rearrangement uses TRBV7-3 and TRBJ2-1, with D perhaps TRBD1 (5 bases). From germline, CDR1 is SGHTA and CDR2 FQGTGA. The CDR3 is made up of 15 amino acids. Trimming cost V 5 bases and J 13 bases, with 24 bases left between them. DNA for the CDR3: TGTGCCAGCAGCCCACGTCTTGACAGAACTCACAATCAGTTCTTC. Its protein product is CASSPRLDRTHNQFF. Supplemented by reference TRBV7-3 and TRBJ2-1, the full variable domain reads GAGVSQTPSNKVTEKGKYVELRCDPISGHTALYWYRQSLGQGPEFLIYFQGTGAADDSGLPNDRFFAVRPEGSVSTLKIQRTERGDSAVYLCASSPRLDRTHNQFFGPGTRLTVL.

The gene calls are TRBV19 and TRBJ1-6, with a weak D call TRBD1 (6 bases). The CDR3 covers 15 residues. Trimming removed 5 bases from V and 9 bases from J, with 17 bases in between. From germline, CDR1 is LNHDA and CDR2 SQIVND (reference sequence). Written as DNA, the CDR3 is TGTGCCAGTAGTCCCGGCTCGGCCAGGGGTTCACCCCTCCACTTT. It translates to CASSPGSARGSPLHF.

This chain uses TRBV10-3 with TRBJ1-1; the match to TRBD1 covers 8 bases. Looked up from germline, CDR1 is ENHRY and CDR2 is SYGVKD. J was trimmed by 5 bases and V by 6 bases; bases with no gene match: 5. The CDR3 spans 13 residues. DNA of the CDR3: TGTGCCATCAGCCTGAGGACAGGGACTGAAGCTTTCTTT. Its translation: CAISLRTGTEAFF.